The clone carrying this TCR beta chain showed up just a few times. Its antigen is currently unknown. The CDR3 spans 16 residues. V was clipped by 5 bases and J by 6 bases, with 17 bases between them. Germline V gene sequence: CDR1 SGHVS, CDR2 FNYEAQ. These data belong to a study of T cell responses to AZD1222 COVID-19 vaccine. Notes on the study in general: Most donors were white British and more were female, and clonal diversity was possibly underestimated.

TCRdb keeps only in-frame clones here, not all; method: immunoSEQ multiplex PCR. Altogether about 180,000 clones are present, almost 90% being singletons, with the ten largest covering around a tenth. The chain combines TRBV7-6 with TRBJ1-6; D unclear. This specimen was peripheral blood, taken 28 days after the second AZD1222 dose. This clonotype was sampled from an adult who received the AZD1222 COVID-19 vaccine. The CDR3 protein is CASSPYGEVPNSPLHF. In nucleotides, the CDR3 is TGTGCCAGCAGCCCATACGGGGAGGTCCCTAATTCACCCCTCCACTTT. The full variable domain, with the rest looked up from reference TRBV7-6 and TRBJ1-6, is GAGVSQSPRYKVTKRGQDVALRCDPISGHVSLYWYRQALGQGPEFLTYFNYEAQQDKSGLPNDRFSAERPEGSISTLTIQRTEQRDSAMYRCASSPYGEVPNSPLHFGNGTRLTVT.